A selection of T cell receptor beta chains follows, all from one sample in a study of T cell changes during pregnancy in multiple sclerosis. Produced via immunoSEQ multiplex PCR; TCRdb's table is partial and in-frame only. The profile shows around 86,000 clones, 90% to 95% of them singletons. The sample in question was peripheral blood, obtained in the first trimester of pregnancy. The receptors were gathered from a female donor with multiple sclerosis, enrolled in a pregnancy study. Both conserved end residues are part of each CDR3. The order of the fields is J gene, V gene, clone size, D gene, CDR3 DNA, CDR3 protein. D genes are given only for firm matches. Not every row has a clone size; where given, it reads once, few, many or a size class.

TRBJ2-7,TRBV2,NA,NA,TGTGCCAGCACGCTCCTGGGGCCAGCCGAGCAGTACTTC,CASTLLGPAEQYF
TRBJ2-5,TRBV7-3,NA,NA,TGTGCCAGCAGCCGGGGAGGCACTCAAGAGACCCAGTACTTC,CASSRGGTQETQYF
TRBJ2-7,TRBV28,NA,NA,TGTGCCAGCAGTTTGGGCAGAACCTACGAGCAGTACTTC,CASSLGRTYEQYF
TRBJ2-2,TRBV15,few,NA,TGTGCCACCAGCAGAGAGCGGACAAACACCGGGGAGCTGTTTTTT,CATSRERTNTGELFF
TRBJ1-1,TRBV6-6,few,NA,TGTGCCAGCAGTTATGGATGGAGAGCTTTCTTT,CASSYGWRAFF
TRBJ2-1,TRBV9,NA,TRBD1,TGTGCCAGCAGCGTAGGAGGTAGGGGACAGGGAGGGGATGAGCAGTTCTTC,CASSVGGRGQGGDEQFF
TRBJ2-7,TRBV15,NA,NA,TGTGCCACCAGCAGAGATTATGGGGGCGAGAACTACGAGCAGTACTTC,CATSRDYGGENYEQYF
TRBJ2-7,TRBV5-5,NA,NA,TGTGCCAGCAGCTTGGTATACTCCTCGGAGGAGCAGTACTTC,CASSLVYSSEEQYF
TRBJ2-4,TRBV27,NA,NA,TGTGCCAGCAGTCCGATGGACAGACTAGCCAAAAACATTCAGTACTTC,CASSPMDRLAKNIQYF
TRBJ2-5,TRBV7-9,NA,TRBD1,TGTGCCAGCAGCCCAAGGACAGGGTTGGAGACCCAGTACTTC,CASSPRTGLETQYF
TRBJ1-1,TRBV19,NA,NA,TGTGCCACTCGCCTCGCCGGGGACACTGAAGCTTTCTTT,CATRLAGDTEAFF
TRBJ2-1,TRBV9,once,NA,TGTGCCAGCAGCCTAAAGGCGGGAAGCTCCTACAATGAGCAGTTCTTC,CASSLKAGSSYNEQFF
TRBJ1-1,TRBV4-3,few,NA,TGCGCCAGCAGCCAAGAACCCCCCAGCGTCAGCGGGAGGAGGACTGAAGCTTTCTTT,CASSQEPPSVSGRRTEAFF
TRBJ2-3,TRBV6-5,NA,TRBD2,TGTGCCAGCAAAGGCGGGAGTAGCACAGATACGCAGTATTTT,CASKGGSSTDTQYF
TRBJ2-7,TRBV7-8,NA,TRBD1,TGTGCCAGCAGCAGCCGGGACAGAGTAGCCTACGAGCAGTACTTC,CASSSRDRVAYEQYF
TRBJ2-3,TRBV7-7,NA,TRBD2,TGTGCCAGCAGCCCGGGGGGGTTCGGCACAGATACGCAGTATTTT,CASSPGGFGTDTQYF
TRBJ1-2,TRBV19,NA,NA,TGTGCCAGTAGTCCCCCACTCCGGGACTGGAAGCCTGGCTACACCTTC,CASSPPLRDWKPGYTF
TRBJ1-4,TRBV6-1,NA,NA,TGTGCGGCGGCCGCAATTAATGAAAAACTGTTTTTT,CAAAAINEKLFF
TRBJ1-2,TRBV2,NA,TRBD1,TGTGCCAGCAGAGAGACAGGGTTTGGCGGGTATGGCTACACCTTC,CASRETGFGGYGYTF
TRBJ2-7,TRBV7-2,NA,TRBD2,TGTGCCAGCAGCCCGGGGGGTATTCGGGGGGAGCAGTACTTC,CASSPGGIRGEQYF
TRBJ2-1,TRBV5-1,NA,TRBD2,TGCGCCAGCAGCTTGGTTCTAGCGGGAGGTTCCTACAATGAGCAGTTCTTC,CASSLVLAGGSYNEQFF
TRBJ2-3,TRBV18,NA,NA,TGTGCCAGCTCACCATCAAGACTTACAAGCACAGATACGCAGTATTTT,CASSPSRLTSTDTQYF
TRBJ1-6,TRBV7-2,NA,NA,TGTGCCAGCAGCTTAGTCGGGGGTGGGGCTTCACCCCTCCACTTT,CASSLVGGGASPLHF
TRBJ1-2,TRBV11-2,NA,NA,TGTGCCAGCAGCGTAGGCCCGGGAGGTTACTATGGCTACACCTTC,CASSVGPGGYYGYTF
TRBJ2-4,TRBV6-4,NA,NA,TGTGCCAGCAGTGACGTTCCTACTAACAGGGAAGATCATTCAAACATTCAGTACTTC,CASSDVPTNREDHSNIQYF
TRBJ1-1,TRBV28,NA,TRBD1,TGTGCCAGCAGCAAAACAGGGGTCCTGAACACTGAAGCTTTCTTT,CASSKTGVLNTEAFF
TRBJ1-2,TRBV9,NA,TRBD1,TGTGCCAGCAGCCCGAGGGGGGACAGGACAAACTATGGCTACACCTTC,CASSPRGDRTNYGYTF
TRBJ1-2,TRBV7-9,NA,TRBD1,TGTGCCACTCTAGGGACAGGGGGCCTTGGCTACACCTTC,CATLGTGGLGYTF
TRBJ2-1,TRBV4-1,NA,NA,TGCGCCAGCAGCCAAGCCCCTTCGAGGCCCTACAATGAGCAGTTCTTC,CASSQAPSRPYNEQFF
TRBJ2-1,TRBV18,NA,TRBD1,TGTGCCAGCTCCCCCGGGACAGGGAACAATGAGCAGTTCTTC,CASSPGTGNNEQFF
TRBJ1-6,TRBV30,NA,NA,TGTGCCTGGAGTGGAATCGGGTCCTATAATTCACCCCTCCACTTT,CAWSGIGSYNSPLHF
TRBJ2-2,TRBV5-1,few,NA,TGCGCCAGCAGCTTGGAAGAGACTTCCACCGGGGAGCTGTTTTTT,CASSLEETSTGELFF
TRBJ1-2,TRBV9,once,NA,TGTGCCAGCAGCGGGCGGGAAGGCTACACCTTC,CASSGREGYTF
TRBJ1-5,TRBV27,NA,TRBD1,TGTGCCAGCAGTTTCGGGACAGGGAATCAGCCCCAGCATTTT,CASSFGTGNQPQHF